The 25 T cell receptor beta chains given below trace back to one sample, sequenced in a study of cytomegalovirus exposure and HLA in healthy donors. The study ran its PCR with 60 Vbeta and 13 Jbeta primers. Using immunoSEQ multiplex PCR, the repertoire was profiled, and TCRdb retains in-frame clones only, with some absent. The specimen's table records some 180,000 clones. The sequenced sample consisted of PBMCs. The receptors here all came from a man younger than 45 in good health and CMV-seronegative.

The chain carries TRBV9 and TRBJ2-7; D is possibly TRBD2 (6 bases). V lost 3 bases to trimming and J lost 3 bases, with 13 bases between them. This CDR3 is 14 amino acids long. Germline V lookup: CDR1 SGDLS, CDR2 YYNGEE. The CDR3 sequence is CASSARDSFYEQYF. The CDR3 DNA sequence: TGTGCCAGCAGCGCCCGGGACTCCTTCTACGAGCAGTACTTC.

This chain uses TRBV11-2 with TRBJ1-1; D not certain. Germline CDR1 SGHAT, CDR2 FQNNGV. The ends were cut back, 5 bases at V and 4 bases at J, with 14 bases in the middle. The CDR3 loop spans 14 amino acids. The CDR3 protein is CASSPHSQGTEAFF. CDR3 DNA: TGTGCCAGCAGCCCCCACAGCCAAGGCACTGAAGCTTTCTTT.

The chain couples TRBV13 to TRBJ2-2; the match to TRBD2 covers 7 bases. Per the germline V gene, CDR1 is PRHDT and CDR2 is FYEKMQ (reference sequence). The CDR3 consists of 16 residues. V lost 2 bases, J lost 4 bases, and 7 bases stayed unmatched. CDR3 sequence: CASSLPGGGPTGELFF. The DNA of the CDR3 is TGTGCCAGCAGCTTACCGGGGGGAGGGCCCACCGGGGAGCTGTTTTTT.

The chain links TRBV18 to TRBJ2-7, with D tentatively TRBD2 (7 bases). The V end lost 1 base, the J end lost 2 bases, and 15 bases lay between the germline ends. CDR1 is KGHSH, CDR2 LQKENI, per germline. The CDR3 covers 16 residues. Written as DNA, the CDR3 is TGTGCCAGCTCACCACAGGAGGGGGGGGATGCCTACGAGCAGTACTTC. Its protein is CASSPQEGGDAYEQYF. Using reference TRBV18 and TRBJ2-7 for the parts outside the CDR3, the full variable domain is NAGVMQNPRHLVRRRGQEARLRCSPMKGHSHVYWYRQLPEEGLKFMVYLQKENIIDESGMPKERFSAEFPKEGPSILRIQQVVRGDSAAYFCASSPQEGGDAYEQYFGPGTRLTVT.

The CDR3 is CASSLGGGSGNTIYF. The CDR3 DNA is TGTGCCAGCAGTTTAGGGGGCGGCTCTGGAAACACCATATATTTT. The chain carries TRBV28 and TRBJ1-3, with a tentative D call TRBD1 (6 bases). There are 15 residues in the CDR3. Germline CDR1 reads MDHEN; CDR2 reads SYDVKM. V dropped 2 bases and J dropped 0 bases, with 8 bases sitting between them.

The chain employs TRBV6-4 and TRBJ2-3, with 7 bases identical to TRBD1. There are 16 residues in the CDR3. Germline CDR1 MRHNA, CDR2 SNTAGT. After removal of 3 bases from V and 2 bases from J, the junction contained 8 bases not matched to a gene. The CDR3 nucleotides read TGTGCCAGCAGTGATCAGTTGGGACAGAACACAGATACGCAGTATTTT. Its protein product is CASSDQLGQNTDTQYF.

The chain is built from TRBV7-2 and TRBJ2-1; 7 bases fit TRBD2. The CDR3 sequence is 17 residues long. Germline CDR1 and CDR2: SGHTA and FQGNSA. V shed 7 bases and J 3 bases; nucleotides not matched to a gene: 15. The CDR3 spells CASTLGGRAFGYNEQFF. In DNA form, the CDR3 reads TGTGCCAGCACGCTTGGAGGGAGGGCCTTCGGCTACAATGAGCAGTTCTTC.

The chain has TRBV30 and TRBJ1-2, with 7 nucleotides matching TRBD1. This CDR3 is built from 12 residues. Unmatched junction bases numbered 4, after V lost 5 bases and J lost 4 bases. Germline V gene data show CDR1 as GTSNPN and CDR2 as SVGIG (reference sequence). CDR3 DNA sequence: TGTGCCTGGGGAGGACAGGCCTATGGCTACACCTTC. It is translated as CAWGGQAYGYTF.

V and J are TRBV6-1 and TRBJ1-6; D gene ambiguous. The CDR3 totals 17 residues. V shed 1 base and J shed 5 bases, with 15 bases lying between them. Germline assignment: CDR1 MNHNS and CDR2 SASEGT. In DNA form, the CDR3 reads TGTGCCAGCAGTGAAGGCTCGAGCAGCGCAAATAATTCACCCCTCCACTTT. Its translation is CASSEGSSSANNSPLHF.

The chain joins TRBV6-5 to TRBJ2-2; the D gene is possibly TRBD1 (5 bases). V was clipped by 8 bases and J by 2 bases, with 12 bases between them. From germline, CDR1 is MNHEY and CDR2 SVGAGI. This CDR3 has 14 residues. In DNA, the CDR3 is TGTGCCAGCTCTGTAGGGGCCAACACCGGGGAGCTGTTTTTT. Translating gives CASSVGANTGELFF.

J is TRBJ2-7 and V is TRBV7-2, with 7 bases that match TRBD1. The CDR3 is made up of 14 amino acids. Per germline, CDR1 SGHTA and CDR2 FQGNSA. Trimming removed 5 bases from V and 3 bases from J; junction bases left unmatched: 7. The CDR3 DNA reads as TGTGCCAGCAGCCGGGACAGTGGGAGCTACGAGCAGTACTTC. Translated: CASSRDSGSYEQYF.

The rearrangement links TRBV28 to TRBJ1-5; 8 bases map to TRBD1. The CDR3 spans 14 residues. The V and J ends lost 4 bases and 2 bases, in that order; junction bases with no gene match: 1. Per germline, CDR1 MDHEN and CDR2 SYDVKM. This CDR3 is CASSWGQGNQPQHF. CDR3 sequence (DNA): TGTGCCAGCAGTTGGGGACAGGGCAATCAGCCCCAGCATTTT.

This sequence joins TRBV5-1 and TRBJ1-1; D might be TRBD1 (6 bases). Germline CDR1 reads SGHRS; CDR2 reads YFSETQ. The length of the CDR3 is 16 residues. Trimming left V 3 bases short and J 1 base short, with 16 bases between. Written as DNA, the CDR3 is TGCGCCAGCAGCTGGGGGTCCGCAGGGGCGAACACTGAAGCTTTCTTT. This codes for CASSWGSAGANTEAFF.

The gene calls are TRBV6-6 and TRBJ1-3; no definite D call. V lost 7 bases, J lost 2 bases, and 12 bases lay in between. Per germline, CDR1 MNHNY and CDR2 SVGAGI (reference sequence). The CDR3 runs 14 residues. DNA of the CDR3: TGTGCCAGCACCGAAGGGAGGGCTGGAAACACCATATATTTT. Protein: CASTEGRAGNTIYF.

The chain has TRBV6-5 and TRBJ1-5; possibly TRBD1 for D (5 bases). CDR3 length equals 13 residues. Germline lookup yields CDR1 MNHEY and CDR2 SVGAGI. The V and J ends lost 6 bases and 5 bases respectively, with 11 bases between them. CDR3 amino acids: CASRMGRDQPQHF. CDR3 nucleotide sequence: TGTGCCAGCAGGATGGGGCGAGATCAGCCCCAGCATTTT.

The chain is built from TRBV2 and TRBJ2-5; 8 nucleotides agree with TRBD2. With 7 bases clipped from V and 5 bases from J, the junction kept 3 bases outside the gene matches. Germline CDR1 reads SNHLY; CDR2 reads FYNNEI. The CDR3 loop spans 12 amino acids. Here the CDR3 DNA reads TGTGCCAGCAAGCTAGCGGGTGAGACCCAGTACTTC. Protein product: CASKLAGETQYF.

The gene calls are TRBV19 and TRBJ1-2, with TRBD1 matching 7 bases. The CDR3 consists of 12 residues. J was trimmed by 4 bases and V by 9 bases; bases with no gene match: 5. The germline V gene encodes CDR1 LNHDA and CDR2 SQIVND (reference sequence). The CDR3 spells CASKTGFYGYTF. Written as DNA, the CDR3 is TGTGCCAGCAAGACAGGGTTCTATGGCTACACCTTC.

The chain joins TRBV27 to TRBJ2-7; D unresolved. V was clipped by 0 bases and J by 3 bases, with 6 bases between them. The CDR3 extends over 13 amino acids. CDR1 and CDR2 from the germline V gene are MNHEY and SMNVEV (reference sequence). In DNA form, the CDR3 reads TGTGCCAGCAGTTTATCGTACAGCTACGAGCAGTACTTC. It codes for CASSLSYSYEQYF.

The chain links TRBV7-8 to TRBJ1-5, with a possible D match to TRBD1 (5 bases). The CDR3 is 16 residues long. Germline assignment: CDR1 SGHVS and CDR2 FQNEAQ. V lost 5 bases and J 6 bases, leaving 20 bases between the germline ends. The chain's CDR3 is CASSVREFTPLQPQHF. The CDR3 region has the DNA TGTGCCAGCAGCGTCAGGGAATTTACCCCACTTCAGCCCCAGCATTTT.

The chain carries TRBV30 and TRBJ2-7; 16 bases are a match to TRBD2. The CDR3 is 21 amino acids. The ends lost 2 bases at V and 2 bases at J; junction bases unmatched: 18. Germline assignment: CDR1 GTSNPN and CDR2 SVGIG (reference sequence). CDR3 in amino acids: CAWSPPTGTLGLAGGPYEQYF. The CDR3 DNA is TGTGCCTGGAGTCCCCCGACCGGGACCTTGGGACTAGCGGGAGGGCCCTACGAGCAGTACTTC.

The chain uses TRBV10-2 and TRBJ2-5; 9 bases are shared with TRBD2. The better agreement between TRBJ2-7 and the DNA end casts doubt on the J call. The germline gives CDR1 WSHSY, CDR2 SAAADI. The CDR3 runs to 15 residues. The CDR3 spells CASSEGTSGWYEQYF. In DNA form, the CDR3 reads TGCGCCAGCAGTGAGGGAACTAGCGGGTGGTACGAGCAGTACTTC.

The chain joins TRBV15 to TRBJ2-7; 8 bases agree with TRBD2. V shed 0 bases, J shed 2 bases, and the junction held 3 bases outside the gene matches. Looked up from germline, CDR1 is LNHNV and CDR2 is YYDKDF (reference sequence). This CDR3 spans 15 amino acids. The chain's CDR3 is CATSREREAPYEQYF. The CDR3 DNA sequence: TGTGCCACCAGCAGAGAGCGGGAGGCACCCTACGAGCAGTACTTC. The full variable domain, rest sourced from reference TRBV15 and TRBJ2-7, is DAMVIQNPRYQVTQFGKPVTLSCSQTLNHNVMYWYQQKSSQAPKLLFHYYDKDFNNEADTPDNFQSRRPNTSFCFLDIRSPGLGDTAMYLCATSREREAPYEQYFGPGTRLTVT.

The rearrangement joins TRBV4-2 to TRBJ2-7; 14 positions agree with TRBD2. V lost 0 bases, J lost 6 bases, and 4 bases stayed unmatched. Germline V lookup: CDR1 LGHNA, CDR2 YNFKEQ. This CDR3 is built from 16 residues. The CDR3 coding sequence is TGTGCCAGCAGCCAAGAGGTGGGACTAGCGGGAGTCGAGCAGTACTTC. It specifies CASSQEVGLAGVEQYF.

The V and J genes are TRBV4-1 and TRBJ2-5; 9 positions agree with TRBD2. This CDR3 has 18 residues. Trimming took 4 bases from V and 2 from J; bases not matched to a gene: 14. In germline, CDR1 is MGHRA, CDR2 YSYEKL. CDR3 coding DNA: TGCGCCAGCAGCCCGTATACGGTAGCGGGAGCCTATCAAGAGACCCAGTACTTC. Translating gives CASSPYTVAGAYQETQYF.

The V and J genes are TRBV19 and TRBJ2-5; 9 bases agree with TRBD2. This CDR3 spans 16 amino acids. Germline V gene data show CDR1 as LNHDA and CDR2 as SQIVND (reference sequence). V lost 1 base and J lost 2; bases outside the gene matches: 5. The CDR3 loop is CASSIAQLAGQETQYF. The CDR3 nucleotides read TGTGCCAGTAGTATAGCTCAACTAGCGGGTCAAGAGACCCAGTACTTC.